This record covers a single TCR beta chain. As defined, naive CD8 cells were CD45RO-negative and positively selected for CCR7, with terminally differentiated effector memory CD45RA+ cells excluded. These data are taken from a study of shared clonotypes between healthy human individuals. With 3 bases removed from V and 4 bases from J, the gap between germline ends came to 10 bases. CDR1 and CDR2 (germline): PRHDT, FYEKMQ (reference sequence). The CDR3 is 13 amino acids. Method: immunoSEQ multiplex PCR; TCRdb's copy keeps in-frame clones and lacks some. The repertoire holds millions of clones, with about 95% as singletons.

J is TRBJ2-7 and V is TRBV13, with D tentatively TRBD2 (6 bases). The sample comprised naive CD8+ T cells sorted from blood. This TCR derives from a man aged 18 to 30 in good health. The DNA of the CDR3 is TGTGCCAGCAGCTTCGCGGGGATATACGAGCAGTACTTC. This encodes CASSFAGIYEQYF.